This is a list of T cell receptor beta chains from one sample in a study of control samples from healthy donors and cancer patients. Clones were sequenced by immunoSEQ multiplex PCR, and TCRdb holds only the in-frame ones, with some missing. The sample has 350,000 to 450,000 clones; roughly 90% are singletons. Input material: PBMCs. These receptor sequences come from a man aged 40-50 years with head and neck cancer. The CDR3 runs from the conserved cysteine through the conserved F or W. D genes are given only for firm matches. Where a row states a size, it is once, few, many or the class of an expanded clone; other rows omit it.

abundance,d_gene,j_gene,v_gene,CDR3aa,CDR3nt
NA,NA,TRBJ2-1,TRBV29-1,CSVGRTGSEQFF,TGCAGCGTTGGCAGGACCGGAAGCGAGCAGTTCTTC
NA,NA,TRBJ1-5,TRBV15,CATGRARSGNQPQHF,TGTGCCACCGGGAGGGCACGCAGCGGCAATCAGCCCCAGCATTTT
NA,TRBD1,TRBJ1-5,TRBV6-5,CASSSFDRVDQPQHF,TGTGCCAGCAGTTCCTTCGACAGGGTGGATCAGCCCCAGCATTTT
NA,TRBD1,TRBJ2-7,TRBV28,CASSLGTGGTEQYF,TGTGCCAGCAGTTTGGGGACAGGGGGCACGGAGCAGTACTTC
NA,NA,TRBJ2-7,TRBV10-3,CAISESTSWTAEQYF,TGTGCCATCAGTGAGTCTACTAGCTGGACCGCCGAGCAGTACTTC
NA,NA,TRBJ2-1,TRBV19,CASSISLTNEQFF,TGTGCCAGTAGTATAAGTCTTACCAATGAGCAGTTCTTC
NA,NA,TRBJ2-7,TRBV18,CASSPSRGPYEQYF,TGTGCCAGCTCACCATCCAGGGGCCCCTACGAGCAGTACTTC
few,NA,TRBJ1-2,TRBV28,CASRSGNYGYTF,TGTGCCAGCAGGTCAGGGAACTATGGCTACACCTTC
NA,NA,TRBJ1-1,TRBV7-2,CASSFRWNTEAFF,TGTGCCAGCAGCTTCCGTTGGAACACTGAAGCTTTCTTT
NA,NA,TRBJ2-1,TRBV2,CASSIRGTLTLEQFF,TGTGCCAGCAGTATTCGCGGGACGCTGACGCTTGAGCAGTTCTTC
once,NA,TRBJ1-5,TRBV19,CASSIERDTYSNQPQHF,TGTGCCAGTAGTATTGAGAGGGACACCTATAGCAATCAGCCCCAGCATTTT
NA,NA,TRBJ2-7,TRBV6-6,CASSYSNRQYEQYF,TGTGCCAGCAGTTACTCGAATCGTCAGTACGAGCAGTACTTC
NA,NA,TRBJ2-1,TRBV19,CASSMWGAPSNEQFF,TGTGCCAGTAGTATGTGGGGCGCCCCGAGCAATGAGCAGTTCTTC
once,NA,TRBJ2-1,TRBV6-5,CASSYSSSHNEQFF,TGTGCCAGCAGTTACTCATCCAGCCACAATGAGCAGTTCTTC
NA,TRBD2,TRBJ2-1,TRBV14,CASSTRTRSDTNEQFF,TGTGCCAGCAGCACGCGGACTAGGTCAGACACGAATGAGCAGTTCTTC
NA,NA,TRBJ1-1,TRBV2,CASSEAFRGEAFF,TGTGCCAGCAGTGAAGCGTTCAGGGGTGAAGCTTTCTTT
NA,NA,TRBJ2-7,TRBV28,CASSLTGSGEQYF,TGTGCCAGCAGTTTGACGGGGTCCGGCGAGCAGTACTTC
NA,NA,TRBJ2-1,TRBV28,CASSFRESQFF,TGTGCCAGCAGTTTTAGGGAGAGTCAGTTCTTC
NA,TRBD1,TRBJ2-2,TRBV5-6,CASSLGGTAAGGELFF,TGTGCCAGCAGCTTGGGTGGGACAGCGGCTGGCGGGGAGCTGTTTTTT
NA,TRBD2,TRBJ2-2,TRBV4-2,CASSPQNPSREDTGELFF,TGTGCCAGCAGCCCCCAAAATCCATCCCGGGAGGACACCGGGGAGCTGTTTTTT
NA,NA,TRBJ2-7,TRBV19,CASSRNGLLYEQYF,TGTGCCAGTAGTAGAAACGGACTGCTCTACGAGCAGTACTTC
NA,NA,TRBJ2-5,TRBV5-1,CASSFLEPQETQYF,TGCGCCAGCAGCTTTCTAGAGCCCCAAGAGACCCAGTACTTC
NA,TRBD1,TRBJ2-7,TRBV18,CASSPQGAHEQYF,TGTGCCAGCTCACCACAGGGGGCGCATGAGCAGTACTTC
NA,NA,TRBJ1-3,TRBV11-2,CASSFSLQGSGNTIYF,TGTGCCAGCAGCTTTTCTTTACAGGGTTCAGGGAACACCATATATTTT
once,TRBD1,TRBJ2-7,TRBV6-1,CASSSPPGTAFSQYF,TGTGCCAGCAGTTCTCCCCCCGGGACAGCTTTTAGCCAGTACTTC
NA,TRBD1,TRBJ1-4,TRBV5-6,CASSWTGGNEKLFF,TGTGCCAGCAGTTGGACAGGGGGTAATGAAAAACTGTTTTTT
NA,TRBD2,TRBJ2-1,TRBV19,CASSSSTSGYYNEQFF,TGTGCCAGTAGTTCCTCAACTAGCGGATACTACAATGAGCAGTTCTTC
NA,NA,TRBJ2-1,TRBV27,CASSSFPYNEQFF,TGTGCCAGCAGTAGCTTCCCCTACAATGAGCAGTTCTTC
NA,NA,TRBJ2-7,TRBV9,CASSVGTAGGYEQYF,TGTGCCAGCAGCGTAGGTACGGCGGGTGGCTACGAGCAGTACTTC
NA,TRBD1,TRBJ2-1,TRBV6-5,CASSTPGTGVNEQFF,TGTGCCAGCAGTACCCCCGGGACAGGGGTCAATGAGCAGTTCTTC
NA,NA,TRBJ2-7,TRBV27,CASSFRVGEQYF,TGTGCCAGCAGTTTTAGGGTGGGGGAGCAGTACTTC
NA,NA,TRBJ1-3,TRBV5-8,CASSLGQNSGNTIYF,TGTGCCAGCAGCTTGGGGCAGAACTCTGGAAACACCATATATTTT
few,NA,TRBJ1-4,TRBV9,CASSVAWGEEKLFF,TGTGCCAGCAGCGTAGCCTGGGGCGAAGAAAAACTGTTTTTT
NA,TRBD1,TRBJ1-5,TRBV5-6,CASSSRPRQGNQPQHF,TGTGCCAGCAGCTCGCGCCCCCGACAGGGTAATCAGCCCCAGCATTTT
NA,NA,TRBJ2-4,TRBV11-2,CASSPRTASAKNIQYF,TGTGCCAGCAGCCCCAGGACAGCATCAGCCAAAAACATTCAGTACTTC
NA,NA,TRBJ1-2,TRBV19,CASSTPGSGVDGYTF,TGTGCCAGTAGTACCCCGGGCAGTGGGGTGGATGGCTACACCTTC
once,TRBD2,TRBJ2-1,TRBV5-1,CASSLVAGGGNEQFF,TGCGCCAGCAGCTTGGTAGCGGGAGGGGGAAATGAGCAGTTCTTC
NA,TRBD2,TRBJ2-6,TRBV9,CASTRTSERLSGANVLTF,TGTGCCAGCACGAGGACTAGCGAAAGACTCTCTGGGGCCAACGTCCTGACTTTC
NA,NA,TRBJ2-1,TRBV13,CASSLARVEGMQFF,TGTGCCAGCAGCTTAGCCAGGGTGGAGGGGATGCAGTTCTTC
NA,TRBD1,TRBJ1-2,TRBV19,CASRQGQGNGYTF,TGTGCCAGTAGACAGGGACAGGGAAATGGCTACACCTTC
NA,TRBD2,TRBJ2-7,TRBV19,CASSIGVAGGSYEQYF,TGTGCCAGTAGTATAGGGGTAGCGGGAGGATCCTACGAGCAGTACTTC
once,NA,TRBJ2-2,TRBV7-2,CASSLPENTGELFF,TGTGCCAGCAGCCTCCCAGAGAACACCGGGGAGCTGTTTTTT
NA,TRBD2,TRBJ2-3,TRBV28,CASSLLAGGMSSTDTQYF,TGTGCCAGCAGTTTACTAGCGGGAGGGATGTCTAGCACAGATACGCAGTATTTT
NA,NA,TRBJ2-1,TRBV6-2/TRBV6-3,CASSYSTRQHNEQFF,TGTGCCAGCAGTTACTCTACCAGACAGCACAATGAGCAGTTCTTC
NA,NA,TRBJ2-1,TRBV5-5,CASSIQVPYNEQFF,TGTGCCAGCAGCATCCAGGTCCCCTACAATGAGCAGTTCTTC
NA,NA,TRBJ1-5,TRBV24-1,CATSDRPNNQPQHF,TGTGCCACCAGCGACAGGCCCAACAATCAGCCCCAGCATTTT
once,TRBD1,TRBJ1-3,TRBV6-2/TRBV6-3,CASSRDRSSGNTIYF,TGTGCCAGCAGCCGGGACAGGAGCTCTGGAAACACCATATATTTT
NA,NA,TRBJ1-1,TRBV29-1,CSVRGGPNTEAFF,TGCAGCGTGAGGGGGGGCCCGAACACTGAAGCTTTCTTT
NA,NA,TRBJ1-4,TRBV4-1,CASSQEGVAKLFF,TGCGCCAGCAGCCAAGAGGGGGTTGCAAAACTGTTTTTT
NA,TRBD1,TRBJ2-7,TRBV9,CASGRDREIYEQYF,TGTGCCAGCGGCCGGGACAGGGAAATTTACGAGCAGTACTTC
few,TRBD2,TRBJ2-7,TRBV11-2,CASSSLRREVNSYEQYF,TGTGCCAGCAGCTCCCTCAGGCGGGAGGTAAACTCCTACGAGCAGTACTTC
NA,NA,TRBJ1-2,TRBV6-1,CASSPVGQGTYGYTF,TGTGCCAGCAGTCCAGTGGGGCAGGGCACCTATGGCTACACCTTC
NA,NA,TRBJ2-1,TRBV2,CASSGGENLF,TGTGCCAGCAGTGGGGGGGAGAACCTCTTC